The entry below gives a single T cell receptor (beta chain) sequence along with its context. The antigen is unknown. The data were taken from a study of T cell responses to AZD1222 COVID-19 vaccine. Broader study findings: Just 6 or 7 people given AZD1222 tested seropositive at baseline. Vaccine-associated CD4 TCRs ranged over spike, dominating at 160-218 and 743-854.

Trimming shortened V by 1 base and J by 6 bases, and 11 bases separated the two germline ends. In germline, CDR1 is SGHDN, CDR2 FVKESK. CDR3 length equals 14 residues. Sequencing used immunoSEQ multiplex PCR; TCRdb keeps in-frame clones, though not all of them. The table shows more than 85,000 clones, with around 90% occurring only once. The V call is TRBV14, the J call TRBJ2-3, with D possibly called TRBD1 or TRBD2 (5 bases each). The receptor was derived from an adult in good health. This specimen consisted of peripheral blood, obtained on day 0 of AZD1222 vaccination. CDR3 in DNA: TGTGCCAGCAGCCAAGGAGGGACGGCGGATACGCAGTATTTT. Residues: CASSQGGTADTQYF. Variable domain in full (rest from reference TRBV14 and TRBJ2-3): EAGVTQFPSHSVIEKGQTVTLRCDPISGHDNLYWYRRVMGKEIKFLLHFVKESKQDESGMPNNRFLAERTGGTYSTLKVQPAELEDSGVYFCASSQGGTADTQYFGPGTRLTVL.